These 27 T cell receptor beta chains share one sample of origin, sequenced in a study of hypomethylating agent response in myelodysplastic syndrome. Measured with immunoSEQ multiplex PCR; TCRdb has only the in-frame clones, and not every one. Of some 5,000 clones detected, 80% to 85% appear once; the ten largest clones hold 20% to 25%. This specimen consisted of bone marrow, obtained before or after starting hypomethylating agent treatment for myelodysplastic syndrome (not recorded which). The source of these receptors is a human donor with myelodysplastic syndrome.

V is TRBV5-1 and J is TRBJ2-7; D remains ambiguous. Germline loops: CDR1 SGHRS, CDR2 YFSETQ. CDR3 length equals 16 residues. Trimming pared 0 bases from V and 0 bases from J, leaving 13 bases between. The CDR3 spells CASSLGTYDPSYEQYF. The CDR3 DNA follows: TGCGCCAGCAGCTTGGGCACGTACGATCCCTCCTACGAGCAGTACTTC. Complete variable domain (other parts from reference TRBV5-1 and TRBJ2-7): KAGVTQTPRYLIKTRGQQVTLSCSPISGHRSVSWYQQTPGQGLQFLFEYFSETQRNKGNFPGRFSGRQFSNSRSEMNVSTLELGDSALYLCASSLGTYDPSYEQYFGPGTRLTVT.

The chain is built from TRBV11-2 and TRBJ2-7, with 9 bases identical to TRBD1. This CDR3 is built from 16 residues. Germline CDR1 and CDR2: SGHAT and FQNNGV. The V and J ends lost 5 bases and 6 bases, in that order; junction bases with no gene match: 14. In nucleotides, the CDR3 is TGTGCCAGCAGCGATCCCATGGAACAGGGGGCGATCGAGCAGTACTTC. Translation gives CASSDPMEQGAIEQYF.

This chain joins TRBV7-9 and TRBJ2-7; 8 bases line up with TRBD2. This CDR3 contains 15 residues. The V and J ends lost 1 base and 4 bases, in that order; junction bases with no gene match: 6. CDR1 is SEHNR, CDR2 FQNEAQ, per germline (reference sequence). The CDR3: CASSLVSGRVYEQYF. CDR3 DNA sequence: TGTGCCAGCAGCTTAGTATCCGGGAGGGTATACGAGCAGTACTTC.

This clone was recorded a few times. This chain uses TRBV9 with TRBJ1-2; a possible D gene is TRBD1 (6 bases). Trimming shortened V by 0 bases and J by 4 bases, and 10 bases separated the two germline ends. CDR3 length: 14 amino acids. Germline lookup yields CDR1 SGDLS and CDR2 YYNGEE. The DNA of the CDR3 is TGTGCCAGCAGCGTAGGGCAGGGGACCTATGGCTACACCTTC. This gives the protein CASSVGQGTYGYTF.

The chain uses TRBV18 and TRBJ1-1; no definite D call. In germline, CDR1 is KGHSH, CDR2 LQKENI. The CDR3 length is 12 residues. V lost 3 bases and J lost 6, with 8 bases in between. The CDR3 protein is CASSPDGPEAFF. The DNA of the CDR3 is TGTGCCAGCTCACCGGATGGACCTGAAGCTTTCTTT. The full variable domain, with the rest looked up from reference TRBV18 and TRBJ1-1, is NAGVMQNPRHLVRRRGQEARLRCSPMKGHSHVYWYRQLPEEGLKFMVYLQKENIIDESGMPKERFSAEFPKEGPSILRIQQVVRGDSAAYFCASSPDGPEAFFGQGTRLTVV.

Written as DNA, the CDR3 is TGTGCCAGTAGTATTGATCGGGGTTCGTATTTCGGCTACACCTTC. This translates into CASSIDRGSYFGYTF. The chain couples TRBV19 to TRBJ1-2, with D unresolved. The CDR3 is 15 residues long. V lost 3 bases to trimming and J lost 8 bases, with 19 bases between them. Germline V gives CDR1 LNHDA, CDR2 SQIVND (reference sequence).

This rearrangement joins TRBV15 to TRBJ1-1; D is possibly TRBD1 (6 bases). The CDR3 has 16 residues. Deletions cut 0 bases from V and 8 bases from J, with 19 bases between. Germline V gene lookup returns CDR1 LNHNV and CDR2 YYDKDF (reference sequence). CDR3 amino acids: CATSRDGLIGTPEAFF. The CDR3 coding sequence is TGTGCCACCAGCAGAGATGGTCTTATCGGGACACCGGAAGCTTTCTTT.

This sequence joins TRBV30 and TRBJ1-1; 7 bases match TRBD1. The CDR3 covers 12 residues. V shed 7 bases, J shed 7 bases, and the junction held 9 bases outside the gene matches. Germline V lookup: CDR1 GTSNPN, CDR2 SVGIG (reference sequence). The CDR3 coding sequence is TGTGCCTTGCAGGGGGTTTTGGATGAAGCTTTCTTT. The encoded protein is CALQGVLDEAFF.

This chain joins TRBV5-4 and TRBJ2-7, with D tentatively TRBD1 (6 bases). The CDR3 extends over 13 amino acids. Trimming shortened V by 4 bases and J by 0 bases, and 8 bases separated the two germline ends. The germline V gene has CDR1 SGHNT and CDR2 YYREEE (reference sequence). The CDR3 loop reads CASSVGASYEQYF. The DNA for the CDR3 is TGTGCCAGCAGCGTGGGGGCCTCCTACGAGCAGTACTTC.

The chain combines TRBV11-3 with TRBJ2-3, with TRBD2 as a possible D gene (6 bases). Germline-derived CDR1 and CDR2 are SGHNT and YENEEA. The CDR3 runs 14 residues. Deletions cut 0 bases from V and 5 bases from J, with 9 bases between. The CDR3 DNA is TGTGCCAGCAGCTTAGAGCGGGGCAGAGATACGCAGTATTTT. Translating it yields CASSLERGRDTQYF.

A few counts support this clone. The chain carries TRBV7-9 and TRBJ2-2, with 7 bases identical to TRBD2. The CDR3 spans 16 residues. V was clipped by 0 bases and J by 0 bases; unmatched bases: 1. Germline CDR1 SEHNR, CDR2 FQNEAQ (reference sequence). The CDR3 loop reads CASSLASGANTGELFF. The CDR3 DNA follows: TGTGCCAGCAGCTTAGCCAGCGGGGCGAACACCGGGGAGCTGTTTTTT. Based on the CDR3 plus reference TRBV7-9 and TRBJ2-2, the full variable domain is DTGVSQNPRHKITKRGQNVTFRCDPISEHNRLYWYRQTLGQGPEFLTYFQNEAQLEKSRLLSDRFSAERPKGSFSTLEIQRTEQGDSAMYLCASSLASGANTGELFFGEGSRLTVL.

The gene calls are TRBV7-2 and TRBJ1-3; 7 nucleotides match TRBD1. Germline CDR1 is SGHTA and CDR2 is FQGNSA. Losses at the gene ends were 4 bases for V and 8 bases for J; bases not matched to a gene: 8. The CDR3 extends over 14 amino acids. As DNA, the CDR3 is TGTGCCAGCAGCTACCGACAGGGAGGGGACACCATATATTTT. Amino acid sequence: CASSYRQGGDTIYF.

The genes are TRBV15 and TRBJ1-1; 8 positions match TRBD1. CDR3 size: 17 residues. V shed 8 bases, J shed 0 bases, and the junction held 14 bases outside the gene matches. Looked up from germline, CDR1 is LNHNV and CDR2 is YYDKDF (reference sequence). The CDR3 reads CATGRGYGTGMNTEAFF. The DNA of the CDR3 is TGTGCCACCGGAAGAGGCTACGGGACAGGAATGAACACTGAAGCTTTCTTT.

This clone has a single count. The chain recombines TRBV7-9 with TRBJ1-2, with 7 bases aligning to TRBD1. After removal of 6 bases from V and 4 bases from J, the junction contained 8 bases not matched to a gene. CDR1 is SEHNR, CDR2 FQNEAQ, per germline (reference sequence). CDR3 size: 14 residues. The CDR3 sequence is CASSSGQQSYGYTF. CDR3 nucleotides: TGTGCCAGCAGTTCGGGACAGCAAAGCTATGGCTACACCTTC.

The chain uses TRBV11-2 and TRBJ2-7, with 7 nucleotides matching TRBD1. Trimming at V came to 7 bases and at J to 6 bases, leaving 6 bases not matched to a gene. The CDR3 covers 12 residues. Per germline, CDR1 SGHAT and CDR2 FQNNGV. CDR3 bases: TGTGCCAGCACTGCTACAGGGGTCGAGCAGTACTTC. This codes for CASTATGVEQYF.

This clone was seen a handful of times. The chain couples TRBV9 to TRBJ2-7; D perhaps matches TRBD1 (6 bases). The V and J ends lost 4 bases and 4 bases respectively, with 9 bases between them. This CDR3 contains 12 residues. CDR1 is SGDLS, CDR2 YYNGEE, per germline. The CDR3 region is CASSPQGYEQYF. CDR3 nucleotides: TGTGCCAGCAGCCCTCAGGGGTACGAGCAGTACTTC.

This clone was seen a few times. The chain employs TRBV9 and TRBJ1-5; 8 bases match TRBD1. The V and J ends lost 6 bases and 7 bases, in that order; junction bases with no gene match: 9. Germline lookup yields CDR1 SGDLS and CDR2 YYNGEE. CDR3 length: 14 amino acids. In DNA, the CDR3 is TGTGCCAGCACCCAGGGGGCAGGGGACCAGCCCCAGCATTTT. Amino acids: CASTQGAGDQPQHF.

The V gene is TRBV19, the J gene TRBJ2-2; 7 bases agree with TRBD1. The CDR3 length is 16 residues. CDR1 is LNHDA, CDR2 SQIVND, per germline (reference sequence). V lost 4 bases, J lost 1 base, and 6 bases stayed unmatched. The CDR3 DNA reads as TGTGCCAGTAGTAGTAAGACAGGGTTGAACACCGGGGAGCTGTTTTTT. Its translation: CASSSKTGLNTGELFF.

This sequence joins TRBV18 and TRBJ2-1, with TRBD2 identical over 10 bases. The CDR3 runs 14 residues. Germline assignment: CDR1 KGHSH and CDR2 LQKENI. Unmatched junction bases numbered 2, after V lost 3 bases and J lost 6 bases. In DNA, the CDR3 is TGTGCCAGCTCACCGGGACTAGCGAGCAATGAGCAGTTCTTC. It codes for CASSPGLASNEQFF. Supplemented by reference TRBV18 and TRBJ2-1, the full variable domain reads NAGVMQNPRHLVRRRGQEARLRCSPMKGHSHVYWYRQLPEEGLKFMVYLQKENIIDESGMPKERFSAEFPKEGPSILRIQQVVRGDSAAYFCASSPGLASNEQFFGPGTRLTVL.

J is TRBJ2-7 and V is TRBV25-1, with 11 bases matching TRBD2. Germline CDR1 and CDR2: MGHDK and SYGVNS. CDR3 size: 14 residues. J gave up 4 bases and V 8 bases, and 7 bases lay outside the gene matches. This CDR3 is CASVLAGAWYEQYF. The CDR3 DNA reads as TGTGCCAGCGTACTAGCGGGAGCTTGGTACGAGCAGTACTTC.

This clone was detected only once. The chain employs TRBV4-1 and TRBJ2-1, with TRBD1 matching 9 bases. Germline values: CDR1 MGHRA, CDR2 YSYEKL. V dropped 2 bases and J dropped 9; count of bases not matched to a gene: 14. The CDR3 extends over 17 amino acids. The CDR3 DNA follows: TGCGCCAGCAGCCAATTATTCCGGGACAGGGTCCGCGGTGAGCAGTTCTTC. Amino acid sequence: CASSQLFRDRVRGEQFF.

The chain carries TRBV10-3 and TRBJ2-3, with D possibly matching TRBD2 (7 bases). The ends were cut back, 9 bases at V and 2 bases at J, with 15 bases in the middle. CDR3 size: 14 residues. The V gene's germline CDR1 is ENHRY and CDR2 SYGVKD. In DNA form, the CDR3 reads TGTGCCATGGGGAAGGGGGGGCTCACAGATACGCAGTATTTT. Its protein product is CAMGKGGLTDTQYF.

This chain uses TRBV5-4 with TRBJ1-2; the D gene is possibly TRBD1 (5 bases). The V gene lost 0 bases and the J gene lost 4 bases, with 16 bases spanning the gap. Germline CDR1 reads SGHNT; CDR2 reads YYREEE (reference sequence). This CDR3 is built from 16 residues. The CDR3 sequence is CASSLASRGSGYGYTF. CDR3 bases: TGTGCCAGCAGCTTGGCTTCTAGGGGTAGTGGCTATGGCTACACCTTC.

CDR3 loop: CASSLSPLGNTEAFF. The CDR3 region has the DNA TGTGCCAGCAGTTTATCACCCCTCGGGAACACTGAAGCTTTCTTT. The chain recombines TRBV27 with TRBJ1-1; D not certain. The CDR3 length is 15 residues. Germline CDR1 and CDR2: MNHEY and SMNVEV (reference sequence). V dropped 0 bases and J dropped 1 base, with 9 bases sitting between them.

The chain employs TRBV4-3 and TRBJ2-7, with 7 nucleotides matching TRBD1. V lost 4 bases to trimming and J lost 6 bases; unmatched junction nucleotides: 6. The CDR3 totals 13 residues. Germline V gene data show CDR1 as LGHNA and CDR2 as YSLEER. The DNA for the CDR3 is TGCGCCAGCAGCCCTCGACAGGGTGGCGAGCAGTACTTC. Protein sequence: CASSPRQGGEQYF.

DNA for the CDR3: TGCACCAGCAGCCAAGGTCTGGCAGGAAAGACCCAGTACTTC. Its protein is CTSSQGLAGKTQYF. This rearrangement joins TRBV1 to TRBJ2-5; TRBD1 is the table's D call, not checked against the DNA. TRBV1 constitutes a pseudogene. CDR3 length: 14 amino acids.

This chain links TRBV5-8 with TRBJ2-1, with 10 bases identical to TRBD2. Germline CDR1 SGHTS, CDR2 YDEGEE. V was clipped by 4 bases and J by 3 bases; unmatched bases: 10. CDR3 length: 17 amino acids. This CDR3 reads CASSADRLAGNYNEQFF. CDR3 bases: TGTGCCAGCAGCGCTGACCGACTAGCGGGTAACTACAATGAGCAGTTCTTC.